This T cell receptor beta chain is drawn from a study of shared clonotypes between healthy human individuals. Study-wide results and caveats: The sole specimen, blood, was sampled, and tissue repertoires likely differ. Among non-shared clonotypes, generation probabilities were lower than among those shared by all four donors.

Remarks on this clone: The antigen is unknown. In the same sample, other DNA sequences code for this CDR3.

The protocol was immunoSEQ multiplex PCR, while the TCRdb copy is restricted to in-frame clones and leaves out a portion. The table includes 2,100,000 or so clones, around 95% detected once. The CDR3 contains 14 residues. Germline lookup yields CDR1 SGHRS and CDR2 YFSETQ. With 4 bases removed from V and 0 bases from J, the gap between germline ends came to 9 bases. The J gene is TRBJ2-3, the V gene TRBV5-1; the D call may be TRBD1 or TRBD2 (5 bases each). Material: naive CD4+ T cells sorted from blood. As for subset: CD45RA+ positively selected. The TCR originated in a man between 18 and 35 years old in good health. CDR3 nucleotide sequence: TGCGCCAGCAGCGGGGGAACTAGCACAGATACGCAGTATTTT. It translates to CASSGGTSTDTQYF. Combining the CDR3 with reference TRBV5-1 and TRBJ2-3 gives the whole variable domain KAGVTQTPRYLIKTRGQQVTLSCSPISGHRSVSWYQQTPGQGLQFLFEYFSETQRNKGNFPGRFSGRQFSNSRSEMNVSTLELGDSALYLCASSGGTSTDTQYFGPGTRLTVL.